This is a list of T cell receptor beta chains from one sample in a study of cytomegalovirus exposure and HLA in healthy donors. Profiling relied on immunoSEQ multiplex PCR, and the TCRdb table lists in-frame clones only, not all of them. The sample holds 170,000 or so clones, 80% seen once. The sample consisted of PBMCs. These receptors were taken from a boy younger than 18 in good health and CMV-seronegative. The conserved cysteine and the conserved F or W are not part of the CDR3 here. D genes are given only for firm matches.

j_gene: TRBJ2-2; d_gene: TRBD2; v_gene: TRBV11-2; CDR3aa: ASSFPGLAGAGELF
j_gene: TRBJ1-1; d_gene: .; v_gene: TRBV7-2; CDR3aa: ASSQLTGVNTEAF
j_gene: TRBJ1-2; d_gene: .; v_gene: TRBV7-2; CDR3aa: ASSLVRAEIYGYT
j_gene: TRBJ1-1; d_gene: TRBD1; v_gene: TRBV19; CDR3aa: ASSTPRQGGTEAF
j_gene: TRBJ1-2; d_gene: .; v_gene: TRBV6-4; CDR3aa: ASSELGDTRYGYT
j_gene: TRBJ1-6; d_gene: .; v_gene: TRBV7-2; CDR3aa: ASSLGSGPLH
j_gene: TRBJ2-5; d_gene: TRBD2; v_gene: TRBV9; CDR3aa: ASSVRASGEETQY
j_gene: TRBJ1-6; d_gene: TRBD1; v_gene: TRBV6-4; CDR3aa: ASSDGQANSPLH
j_gene: TRBJ1-1; d_gene: .; v_gene: TRBV7-9; CDR3aa: ASSFGDGGNTEAF
j_gene: TRBJ2-1; d_gene: TRBD2; v_gene: TRBV5-1; CDR3aa: ASSFTALAGGSSNEQF
j_gene: TRBJ2-6; d_gene: .; v_gene: TRBV4-3; CDR3aa: ASSQDSSSGANVLT
j_gene: TRBJ2-5; d_gene: .; v_gene: TRBV6-5; CDR3aa: ASSLSGPYQETQY
j_gene: TRBJ2-4; d_gene: TRBD1; v_gene: TRBV28; CDR3aa: ASSGTGIAKNIQY
j_gene: TRBJ2-2; d_gene: .; v_gene: TRBV6-5; CDR3aa: ASSSGFGELF
j_gene: TRBJ2-6; d_gene: .; v_gene: TRBV7-2; CDR3aa: ASSSLASGANVLT
j_gene: TRBJ1-2; d_gene: .; v_gene: TRBV18; CDR3aa: ASSPGSGYT
j_gene: TRBJ1-5; d_gene: TRBD1; v_gene: TRBV5-5; CDR3aa: ASSLTGGNQPQH
j_gene: TRBJ2-3; d_gene: TRBD2; v_gene: TRBV19; CDR3aa: ASTTSGRDTQY
j_gene: TRBJ2-5; d_gene: TRBD2; v_gene: TRBV5-4; CDR3aa: ASSLGGILAGLQETQY
j_gene: TRBJ1-3; d_gene: .; v_gene: TRBV5-4; CDR3aa: ASSLDSGGNTIY
j_gene: TRBJ2-1; d_gene: TRBD2; v_gene: TRBV9; CDR3aa: ASSVEGWGLGSYNEQF
j_gene: TRBJ1-2; d_gene: TRBD1; v_gene: TRBV10-3; CDR3aa: AISRTGERNGYT
j_gene: TRBJ2-3; d_gene: .; v_gene: TRBV7-7; CDR3aa: ASSLSDLTDTQY
j_gene: TRBJ1-5; d_gene: .; v_gene: TRBV4-1; CDR3aa: ASSQGSQGNQPQH
j_gene: TRBJ2-6; d_gene: TRBD2; v_gene: TRBV9; CDR3aa: ASSPDLRRGNSGANVLT
j_gene: TRBJ2-7; d_gene: .; v_gene: TRBV7-6; CDR3aa: ASSSLAFGSPSPSEQY
j_gene: TRBJ2-1; d_gene: .; v_gene: TRBV5-1; CDR3aa: ASSTRGNNEQF
j_gene: TRBJ2-5; d_gene: .; v_gene: TRBV5-6; CDR3aa: ASSLDSQETQY
j_gene: TRBJ1-6; d_gene: TRBD1; v_gene: TRBV6-5; CDR3aa: ASSYSRTGNSPLH
j_gene: TRBJ2-7; d_gene: .; v_gene: TRBV11-3; CDR3aa: ASSLVGGLFGESSYEQY
j_gene: TRBJ1-3; d_gene: TRBD1; v_gene: TRBV11-3; CDR3aa: ASSPRQGAGNTIY
j_gene: TRBJ1-6; d_gene: .; v_gene: TRBV9; CDR3aa: ASSVSVVDSPLH
j_gene: TRBJ2-5; d_gene: TRBD1; v_gene: TRBV6-5; CDR3aa: ASSPGTAHLGTQY
j_gene: TRBJ1-2; d_gene: .; v_gene: TRBV5-4; CDR3aa: ASSGGGGYT
j_gene: TRBJ1-1; d_gene: .; v_gene: TRBV5-6; CDR3aa: ASSLLLGISGAEAF
j_gene: TRBJ1-4; d_gene: TRBD1; v_gene: TRBV6-5; CDR3aa: ASSYTGQHEKLF
j_gene: TRBJ1-1; d_gene: TRBD1; v_gene: TRBV4-3; CDR3aa: ASSQEGGQFNTEAF
j_gene: TRBJ2-1; d_gene: .; v_gene: TRBV5-6; CDR3aa: ASSPNAWTVTYNEQF
j_gene: TRBJ2-5; d_gene: .; v_gene: TRBV27; CDR3aa: ASAKFGVETQY
j_gene: TRBJ2-4; d_gene: .; v_gene: TRBV19; CDR3aa: ASSSQDSKNIQY
j_gene: TRBJ1-2; d_gene: TRBD1; v_gene: TRBV27; CDR3aa: ASSLSGTGGANGYT
j_gene: TRBJ2-5; d_gene: TRBD2; v_gene: TRBV18; CDR3aa: ASSPWTSGGASETQY
j_gene: TRBJ1-5; d_gene: TRBD1; v_gene: TRBV5-1; CDR3aa: ASSLSGQGGNQPQH
j_gene: TRBJ1-2; d_gene: TRBD1; v_gene: TRBV10-2; CDR3aa: ASSENRGYGYT
j_gene: TRBJ2-5; d_gene: TRBD1; v_gene: TRBV9; CDR3aa: ASSVRTGVGETQY
j_gene: TRBJ2-5; d_gene: TRBD1; v_gene: TRBV9; CDR3aa: ASSTGQGGQETQY
j_gene: TRBJ1-2; d_gene: TRBD1; v_gene: TRBV15; CDR3aa: ATSNPGQGNGYT